This section outlines one TCR beta chain sequence together with its context. The antigen this receptor binds is unknown. The sample holds no much larger clone one base away, and base qualities are not on file. The data belong to a study of a mutant IDH1 vaccine in newly diagnosed glioma listed by TCRdb under 2021. Describing the broader study: Patients received eight vaccinations in weeks 1, 3, 5, 7, 11, 15, 19 and 23, corresponding to visits V03 through V10. Prior to enrollment, patients had been given standard therapy consisting of radiotherapy alone, temozolomide alone, or radiochemotherapy with temozolomide, with the combination given to most patients. The roughly 30 treated patients were around 62% male and around 40% female, with a mean age of approximately 40 years. Longitudinal TCRB deep sequencing was performed for 20 to 30 treated patients wherever samples were available for exploratory analyses. In the chemotherapy-containing groups, vaccination started alongside temozolomide cycles, whereas in patients who had radiotherapy alone it started 4-6 weeks after radiotherapy. Peripheral blood was drawn at six visits: V03 (baseline), V05, V07, V10, V12 and V13. Here is what the overall study found, with its caveats: It was noted by the authors that analyses of patient blood samples could not be reproduced owing to sample limitations. Selection of PBMC samples for TCRB deep sequencing was based on availability. No apparent relationship was observed between pseudoprogression and alterations in the top peripheral T cell clonotypes detected by TCRB sequencing. Immune responses induced by the vaccine were seen in 90% to 95% of patients across multiple MHC alleles.

V is shortened by 3 bases, J by 6 bases, and the region joining them spans 3 bases. CDR1 SGDLS and CDR2 YYNGEE are derived from the germline V gene. Counted from cysteine to phenylalanine, this CDR3 has 10 amino acids. CDR3 DNA only is kept here, 30 bases in frame from base 1. Read against the paper, the sample's time point label means: week 11, during vaccination. Each vaccine dose, consisting of 300 ug of a 20-mer mutant IDH1 peptide in Montanide, was administered subcutaneously with topical imiquimod. Donors had newly diagnosed WHO grade 3 or 4 IDH1-mutant astrocytomas with loss of nuclear ATRX. The samples were drawn from NOA16, a multicentre, single-arm, open-label phase I trial in Germany that tested a mutant IDH1 peptide vaccine in humans for the first time. Genomic DNA for TCRB sequencing was extracted from EDTA blood using the DNeasy Blood and Tissue Kit. The method behind the library was the immunoSEQ multiplex PCR assay. Rearranged TCR beta chain sequences were amplified using the hsTCRB Kit according to the manufacturer's protocol. TCRB libraries were sequenced on an Illumina MiSeq. In the authors' own workflow: Demultiplexing, trimming and gene mapping were performed with the kit vendor's proprietary platform. The table was pulled from immuneACCESS by TCRdb, which kept in-frame rearrangements only. Such tables lose some clones; where checked, under half of the loss comes from unresolved V genes, and the rest has no known cause. Clonal size and the V and J genes are those of that table, whereas D and trimming came from the DNA. This sample is represented by 60,000 to 75,000 clones; approximately 80% of them were singletons. The ten largest clones take up roughly 3.5% of the sample.

The TCR comes from a man aged 25 to 40 with glioma. Rearrangement joined TRBV9 to TRBJ1-1; the D gene cannot be resolved reliably. The input for sequencing was PBMCs, taken from a glioma patient whose treatment included an IDH1 peptide vaccine. The DNA is as follows: TGTGCCAGCAGCGGGTCTGAAGCTTTCTTT. This translates into CASSGSEAFF.